This TCR beta chain came from a study of T cell repertoires in cytomegalovirus infection. Regarding the study as a whole: CMV-specific HLA-C-restricted TCR beta clonotypes dominated the ex vivo response.

This clonotype has ten or more counts. Its antigen remains unidentified. TCRdb processed the reads anew with MiXCR; each CDR3 protein has one entry. The repertoire has hundreds of thousands of distinct CDR3 sequences, 15% to 20% of them found once; the top ten carry under 9%. V lost 6 bases and J lost 0, with 10 bases in between. Germline-derived CDR1 and CDR2 are MNHNS and SASEGT. This CDR3 has 14 residues. V is TRBV6-1 and J is TRBJ2-3; D call uncertain. The sequence was collected from a human donor in good health (CMV status not recorded). Some clones in this sample may be carry-over from other donors' samples. Sequenced material: PBMCs. This CDR3 reads CASRPAASTDTQYF. CDR3 DNA: TGTGCCAGCAGGCCCGCGGCTAGCACAGATACGCAGTATTTT.